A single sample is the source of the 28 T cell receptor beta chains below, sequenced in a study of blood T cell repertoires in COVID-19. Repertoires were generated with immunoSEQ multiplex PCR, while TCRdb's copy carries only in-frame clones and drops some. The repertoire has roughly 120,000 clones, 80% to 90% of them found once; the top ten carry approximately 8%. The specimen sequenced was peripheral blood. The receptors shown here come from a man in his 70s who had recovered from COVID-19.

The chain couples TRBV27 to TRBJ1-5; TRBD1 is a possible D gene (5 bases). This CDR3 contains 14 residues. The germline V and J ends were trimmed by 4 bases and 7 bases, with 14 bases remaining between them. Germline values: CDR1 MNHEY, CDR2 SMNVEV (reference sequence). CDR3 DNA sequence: TGTGCCAGCAGTTCCCGGGTTGGGGGGCAGCCCCAGCATTTT. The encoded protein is CASSSRVGGQPQHF.

CDR3 loop: CASSSVGRRGYTF. CDR3 nucleotide sequence: TGCGCCAGCAGCTCGGTGGGCAGGAGGGGCTACACCTTC. V and J are TRBV4-1 and TRBJ1-2; D unclear. The ends were cut back, 5 bases at V and 8 bases at J, with 15 bases in the middle. The CDR3 contains 13 residues. Germline CDR1 and CDR2: MGHRA and YSYEKL.

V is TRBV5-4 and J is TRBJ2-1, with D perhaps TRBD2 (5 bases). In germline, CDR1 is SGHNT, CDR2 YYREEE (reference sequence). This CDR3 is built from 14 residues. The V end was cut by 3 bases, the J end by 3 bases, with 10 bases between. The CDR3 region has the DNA TGTGCCAGCAGCTCGGACTGGAGCTACAATGAGCAGTTCTTC. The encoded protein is CASSSDWSYNEQFF.

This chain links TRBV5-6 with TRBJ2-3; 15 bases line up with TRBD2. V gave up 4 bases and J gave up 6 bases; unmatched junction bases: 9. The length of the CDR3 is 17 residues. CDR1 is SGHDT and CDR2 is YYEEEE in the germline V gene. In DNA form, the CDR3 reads TGTGCCAGCAGCCTCCGGACTAGCGGGGGGGCCGCTGATACGCAGTATTTT. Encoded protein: CASSLRTSGGAADTQYF.

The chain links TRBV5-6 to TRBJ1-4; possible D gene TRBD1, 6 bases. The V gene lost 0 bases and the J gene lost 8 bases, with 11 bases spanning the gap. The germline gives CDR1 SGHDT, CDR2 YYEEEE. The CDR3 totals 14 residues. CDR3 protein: CASSLVSGDEKLFF. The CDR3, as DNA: TGTGCCAGCAGCTTGGTTTCAGGGGACGAAAAACTGTTTTTT.

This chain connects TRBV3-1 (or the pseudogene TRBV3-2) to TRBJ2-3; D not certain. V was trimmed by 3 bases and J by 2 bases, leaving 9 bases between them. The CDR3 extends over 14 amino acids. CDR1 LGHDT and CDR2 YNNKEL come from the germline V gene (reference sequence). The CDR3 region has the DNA TGTGCCAGCAGCCACCGGGTAAACACAGATACGCAGTATTTT. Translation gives CASSHRVNTDTQYF.

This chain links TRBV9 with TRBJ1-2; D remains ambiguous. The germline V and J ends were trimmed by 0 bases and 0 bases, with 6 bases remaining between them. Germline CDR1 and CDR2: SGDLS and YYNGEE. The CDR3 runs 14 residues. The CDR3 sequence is CASSVGQSNYGYTF. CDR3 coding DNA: TGTGCCAGCAGCGTAGGTCAGTCTAACTATGGCTACACCTTC.

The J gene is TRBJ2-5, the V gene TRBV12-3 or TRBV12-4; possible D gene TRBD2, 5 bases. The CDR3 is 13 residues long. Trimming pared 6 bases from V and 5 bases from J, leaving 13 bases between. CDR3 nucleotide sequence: TGTGCCAGCAGCCTACAGCGGAGGGAGACCCAGTACTTC. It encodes CASSLQRRETQYF.

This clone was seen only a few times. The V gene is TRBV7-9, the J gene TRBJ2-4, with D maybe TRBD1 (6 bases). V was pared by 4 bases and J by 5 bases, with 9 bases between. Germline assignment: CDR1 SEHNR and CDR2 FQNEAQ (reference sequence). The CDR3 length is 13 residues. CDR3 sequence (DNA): TGTGCCAGCAGCTCGGACAGCGAAAACATTCAGTACTTC. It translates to CASSSDSENIQYF.

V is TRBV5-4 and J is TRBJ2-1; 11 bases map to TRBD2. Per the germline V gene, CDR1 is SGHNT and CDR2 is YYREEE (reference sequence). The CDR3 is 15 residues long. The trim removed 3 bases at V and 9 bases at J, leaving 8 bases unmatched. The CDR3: CASSSLAGGPSEQFF. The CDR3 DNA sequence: TGTGCCAGCAGCTCCTTAGCGGGAGGGCCCAGTGAGCAGTTCTTC.

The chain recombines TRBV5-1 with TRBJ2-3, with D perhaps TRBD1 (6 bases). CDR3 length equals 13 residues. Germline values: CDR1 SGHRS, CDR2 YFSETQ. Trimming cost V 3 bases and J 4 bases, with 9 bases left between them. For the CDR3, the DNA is TGCGCCAGCAGCTCACAGGGACCAGATACGCAGTATTTT. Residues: CASSSQGPDTQYF.

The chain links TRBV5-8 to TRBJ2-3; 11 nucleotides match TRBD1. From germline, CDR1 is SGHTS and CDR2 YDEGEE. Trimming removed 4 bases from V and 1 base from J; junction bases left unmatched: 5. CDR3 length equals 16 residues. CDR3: CASSEGQGVRTDTQYF. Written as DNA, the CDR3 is TGTGCCAGCAGCGAGGGACAGGGGGTCCGCACAGATACGCAGTATTTT.

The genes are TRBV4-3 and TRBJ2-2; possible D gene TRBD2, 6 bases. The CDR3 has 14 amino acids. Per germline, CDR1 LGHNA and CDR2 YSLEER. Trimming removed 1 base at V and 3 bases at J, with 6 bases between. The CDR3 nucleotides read TGCGCCAGCAGCCAAGCTAGCGACACCGGGGAGCTGTTTTTT. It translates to CASSQASDTGELFF.

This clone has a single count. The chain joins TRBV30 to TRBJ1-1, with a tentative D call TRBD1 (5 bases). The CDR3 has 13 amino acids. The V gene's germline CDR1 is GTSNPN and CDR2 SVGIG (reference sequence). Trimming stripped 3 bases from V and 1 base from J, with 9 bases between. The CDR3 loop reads CAWRRTGNTEAFF. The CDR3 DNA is TGTGCCTGGAGACGAACAGGGAACACTGAAGCTTTCTTT.

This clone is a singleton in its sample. CDR3 amino acids: CAITTATFYEQYF. For the CDR3, the DNA is TGTGCCATTACGACAGCAACCTTCTACGAGCAGTACTTC. The rearrangement joins TRBV10-3 to TRBJ2-7, with D maybe TRBD1 (5 bases). The germline V and J ends were trimmed by 9 bases and 3 bases, with 15 bases remaining between them. Germline CDR1 ENHRY, CDR2 SYGVKD. This CDR3 has 13 residues.

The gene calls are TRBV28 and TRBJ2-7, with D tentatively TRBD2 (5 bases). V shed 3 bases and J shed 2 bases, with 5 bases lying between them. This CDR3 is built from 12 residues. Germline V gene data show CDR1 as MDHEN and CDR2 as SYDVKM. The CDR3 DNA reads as TGTGCCAGCAGTTTGAGGGCCTACGAGCAGTACTTC. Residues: CASSLRAYEQYF.

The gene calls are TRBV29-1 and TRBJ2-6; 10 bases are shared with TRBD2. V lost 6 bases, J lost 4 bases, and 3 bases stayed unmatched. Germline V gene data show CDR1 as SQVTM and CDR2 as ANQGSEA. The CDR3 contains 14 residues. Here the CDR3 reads CSVLAGAGANVLTF. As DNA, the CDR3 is TGCAGCGTCCTAGCGGGAGCCGGGGCCAACGTCCTGACTTTC.

CDR3: CSVLGGRSFDEQFF. CDR3 sequence (DNA): TGCAGCGTATTGGGCGGGAGGTCCTTCGATGAGCAGTTCTTC. J is TRBJ2-1 and V is TRBV29-1; 8 bases line up with TRBD2. V shed 6 bases, J shed 8 bases, and the junction held 12 bases outside the gene matches. This CDR3 is built from 14 residues. Germline-derived CDR1 and CDR2 are SQVTM and ANQGSEA.

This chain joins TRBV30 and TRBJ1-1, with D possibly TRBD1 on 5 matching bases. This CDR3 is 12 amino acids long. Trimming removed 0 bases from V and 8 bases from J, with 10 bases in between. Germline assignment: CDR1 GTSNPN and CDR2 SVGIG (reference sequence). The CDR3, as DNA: TGTGCCTGGAGTGTCCTCAGGGTCGAAGCTTTCTTT. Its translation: CAWSVLRVEAFF.

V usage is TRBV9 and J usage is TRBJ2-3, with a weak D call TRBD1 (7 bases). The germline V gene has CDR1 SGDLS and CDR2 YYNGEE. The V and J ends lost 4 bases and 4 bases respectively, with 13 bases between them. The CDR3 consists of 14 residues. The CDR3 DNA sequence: TGTGCCAGCAGCCCGACAGGGAGGCCAGATACGCAGTATTTT. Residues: CASSPTGRPDTQYF.

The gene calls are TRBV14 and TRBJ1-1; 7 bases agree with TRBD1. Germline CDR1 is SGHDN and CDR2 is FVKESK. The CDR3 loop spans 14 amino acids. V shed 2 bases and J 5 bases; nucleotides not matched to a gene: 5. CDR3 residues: CASSQIQGRTEAFF. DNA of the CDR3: TGTGCCAGCAGCCAAATACAGGGGAGGACTGAAGCTTTCTTT.

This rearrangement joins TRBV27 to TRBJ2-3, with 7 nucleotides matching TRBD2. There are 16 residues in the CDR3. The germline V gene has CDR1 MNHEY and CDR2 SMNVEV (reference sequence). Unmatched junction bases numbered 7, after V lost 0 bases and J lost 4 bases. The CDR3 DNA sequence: TGTGCCAGCAGTTTATCGGGCGGGAGCGGGCCAGATACGCAGTATTTT. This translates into CASSLSGGSGPDTQYF.

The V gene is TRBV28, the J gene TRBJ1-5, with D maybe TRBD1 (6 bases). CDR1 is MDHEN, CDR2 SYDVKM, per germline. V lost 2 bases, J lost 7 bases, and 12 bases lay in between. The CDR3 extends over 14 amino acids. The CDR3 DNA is TGTGCCAGCAGTTTAGACAGGCTGGGGCAGCCCCAGCATTTT. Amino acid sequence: CASSLDRLGQPQHF. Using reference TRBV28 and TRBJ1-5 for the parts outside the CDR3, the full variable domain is DVKVTQSSRYLVKRTGEKVFLECVQDMDHENMFWYRQDPGLGLRLIYFSYDVKMKEKGDIPEGYSVSREKKERFSLILESASTNQTSMYLCASSLDRLGQPQHFGDGTRLSIL.

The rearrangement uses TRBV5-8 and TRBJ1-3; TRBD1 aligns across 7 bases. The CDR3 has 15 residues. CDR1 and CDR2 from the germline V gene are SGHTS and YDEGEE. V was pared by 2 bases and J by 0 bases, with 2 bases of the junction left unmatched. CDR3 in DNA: TGTGCCAGCAGCTTAGGGACAGCCTCTGGAAACACCATATATTTT. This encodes CASSLGTASGNTIYF.

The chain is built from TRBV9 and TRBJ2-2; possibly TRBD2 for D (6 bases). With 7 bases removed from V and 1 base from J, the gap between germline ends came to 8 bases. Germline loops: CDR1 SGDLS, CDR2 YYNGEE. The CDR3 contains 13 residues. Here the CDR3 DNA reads TGTGCCAGCGGGAGGCAGAACACCGGGGAGCTGTTTTTT. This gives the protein CASGRQNTGELFF.

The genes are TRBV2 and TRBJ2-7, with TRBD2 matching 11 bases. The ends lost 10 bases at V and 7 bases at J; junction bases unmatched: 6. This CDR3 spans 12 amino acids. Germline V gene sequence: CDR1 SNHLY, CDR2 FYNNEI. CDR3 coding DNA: TGTGCCACGGGGACTAGCGGAGGGGAGCAGTACTTC. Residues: CATGTSGGEQYF.

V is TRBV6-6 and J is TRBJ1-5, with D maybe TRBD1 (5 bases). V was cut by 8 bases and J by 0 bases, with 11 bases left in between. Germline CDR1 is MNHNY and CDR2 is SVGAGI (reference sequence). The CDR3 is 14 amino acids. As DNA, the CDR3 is TGTGCCAGCGTGGGGGGTTATAGCAATCAGCCCCAGCATTTT. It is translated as CASVGGYSNQPQHF.

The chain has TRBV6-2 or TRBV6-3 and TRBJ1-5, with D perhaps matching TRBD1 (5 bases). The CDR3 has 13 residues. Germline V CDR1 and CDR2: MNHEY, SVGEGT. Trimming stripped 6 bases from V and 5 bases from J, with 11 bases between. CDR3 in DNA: TGTGCCAGCAGCAAATGGGGGGATCAGCCCCAGCATTTT. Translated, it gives CASSKWGDQPQHF.